The subject of this entry is one T cell receptor (beta chain). No antigen is known for it. The junction shows a germline mismatch at one end, possibly a read error. This specimen comes from a study of molecular identifiers for immune sequencing clone quantification (dated by TCRdb to the late 2010s). A note on the overall study: For a replicate experiment, the RNA from either approximately 20,000 or 100,000 naive CD8 T cells was divided into five aliquots, and four of those aliquots went on to sequencing. This methods study used CD8 T cells to benchmark TCR RNA copy counting and molecular-identifier clustering-based TCR repertoire sequencing (MIDCIRS).

Naive CD8 T cell libraries were made from 20,000 to 1,000,000 sorted cells using 10%, 30% or 50% of purified RNA. On a BD FACSAria II, naive CD8 T cells were FACS-sorted as CD8+CD4-CCR7+CD45RA+ and collected into RLT Plus buffer. Approximately 9 TCR copies' worth of Jurkat RNA were spiked into roughly 17,000-1,100,000 naive CD8 T cell samples to test detection sensitivity. Enrichment of CD8 T cells was done with RosetteSep CD8+ T Cell Enrichment Cocktail plus Ficoll-Paque, and ACK red cell lysis came afterward. Library creation used PCR. TCRdb shows the sequencer as NextSeq 500. Bulk TCR libraries were generated as previously described, with the TCR primers listed in Table S5 used. The Qiagen AllPrep DNA/RNA kit was used to purify total RNA. Before analysis, reads from multiple sequencing runs of the same library were pooled. Per the original workflow: Reads were retained only if their TCR constant sequence matched exactly, and those retained reads were trimmed to 150 nt and grouped according to their 12-nt molecular barcodes. Reads inside each barcode group were sub-clustered using a 15% Levenshtein threshold, and a quality-weighted consensus sequence was constructed for each RNA molecule. Non-functional sequences were filtered out, along with any lower-count sequence sitting one edit away from another sequence. Based on fitting two negative binomial distributions, any barcode sub-cluster with under 20% of the maximum read count was discarded. TCRdb ran its own pipeline on the public reads, namely fastp trimming at Q25 and MiXCR clone calling, and kept in-frame beta chains. Every distinct CDR3 protein forms one entry, paired with its most common genes and DNA. The V and J calls, along with clone size, are taken from TCRdb and not from the paper's own processing. The sample table lists 6,000 to 9,500 distinct CDR3 sequences, about a third of them with a count of one. The ten largest account for about 6.7% of the sample.

General findings and caveats noted by the study authors: Modeling estimated 2.5 to 3 recovered TCR RNA copies per cell, compared with about ten by digital PCR, which implies roughly 27% capture efficiency. The sizes of highly expanded clones could end up underestimated when identical TCR molecules share a barcode. Naive libraries contained spiked-in Jurkat TCR RNA (more than 9 copies' worth), which is not part of the donor repertoire. When barcode sub-clustering was omitted, TCR diversity was inflated by chimeric consensus sequences, with chimeras reaching as high as 47%. Spiked-in Jurkat TCR RNA equivalent to a single cell was reported to be detectable even among approximately 900,000 naive CD8 T cells. In CMV-specific effector cells, clones with more than 20 RNA copies accounted for over 99% of molecules, whereas in naive cells such clones accounted for under 1%.

The sequence came from a human donor in good health. Some libraries in this study had Jurkat cell RNA spiked in. The specimen sequenced was naive CD8+ T cells from blood, with Jurkat cell RNA spiked in. The cell subset or site label here, explained by the study, means: FACS-sorted CD8+CD4-CCR7+CD45RA+ naive T cells.

The CDR3: CASSLRGVLGPIQEPQYF. The nucleotide sequence reads TGTGCCAGCAGTTTAAGGGGGGTCCTGGGCCCAATCCAAGAGCCCCAGTACTTC. The rearranged segments are TRBV27 and TRBJ2-5; the D gene is possibly TRBD1 or TRBD2, with 6 bases matching each. CDR1 is given as MNHEY and CDR2 as SMNVEV, both from the germline V gene (reference sequence). The CDR3 runs 18 amino acids, cysteine and phenylalanine included. Only CDR3 DNA is held: 54 bases, read in frame from base 1.